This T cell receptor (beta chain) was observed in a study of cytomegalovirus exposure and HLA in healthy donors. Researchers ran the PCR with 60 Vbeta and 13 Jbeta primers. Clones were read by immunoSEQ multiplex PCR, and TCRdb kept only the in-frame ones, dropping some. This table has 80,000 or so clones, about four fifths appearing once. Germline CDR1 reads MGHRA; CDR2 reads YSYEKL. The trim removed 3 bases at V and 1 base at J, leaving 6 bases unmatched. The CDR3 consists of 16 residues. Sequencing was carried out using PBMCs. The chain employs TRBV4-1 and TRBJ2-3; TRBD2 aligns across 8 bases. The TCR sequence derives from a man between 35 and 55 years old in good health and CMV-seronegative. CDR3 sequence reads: CASSQSGGSRTDTQYF. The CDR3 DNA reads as TGCGCCAGCAGCCAGTCGGGAGGGTCACGCACAGATACGCAGTATTTT.